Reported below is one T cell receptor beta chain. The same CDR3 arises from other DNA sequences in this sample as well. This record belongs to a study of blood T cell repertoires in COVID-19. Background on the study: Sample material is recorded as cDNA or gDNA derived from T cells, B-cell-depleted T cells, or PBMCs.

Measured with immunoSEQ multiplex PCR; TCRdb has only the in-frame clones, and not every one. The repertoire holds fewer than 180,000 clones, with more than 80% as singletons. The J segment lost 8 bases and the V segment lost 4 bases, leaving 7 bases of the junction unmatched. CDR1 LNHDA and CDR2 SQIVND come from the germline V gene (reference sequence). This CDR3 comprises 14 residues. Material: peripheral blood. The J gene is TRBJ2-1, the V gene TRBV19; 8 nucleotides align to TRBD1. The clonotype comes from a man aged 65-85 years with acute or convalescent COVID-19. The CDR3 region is CASSTRTGNDEQFF. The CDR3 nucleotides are TGTGCCAGTAGTACCCGGACAGGGAACGATGAGCAGTTCTTC.